Below, one T cell receptor (beta chain) is given with its context. These data belong to a study of blood T cell repertoires in COVID-19. About the research overall: The United States, Italy and Spain provided the acute and convalescent COVID-19 samples. PBMCs, B-cell-depleted T cells, or T cells were the source of the cDNA or gDNA that made up the material.

The germline V gene has CDR1 KGHDR and CDR2 SFDVKD. Germline trimming cut 7 bases from V and 8 bases from J; bases unmatched to any gene: 6. The CDR3 is 13 amino acids. Per the study methods: Nucleated cell counts were estimated from reference gene primer amplification. Data came from immunoSEQ multiplex PCR; TCRdb stores just in-frame clones and leaves some out. The V and J calls and clone size are taken from that table; D and trimming were inferred from the DNA. Of about 99,000 clones detected, approximately 79% appear once; the ten largest clones hold over 15%. This TCR was recovered from a woman older than 75 with active or convalescent COVID-19. The chain uses TRBV24-1 and TRBJ1-5; 8 bases are a match to TRBD1. Sequencing was carried out using peripheral blood. The CDR3 DNA reads as TGTGCCACCAGGGACAGGGAGTACGAGCCCCAGCATTTT. This gives the protein CATRDREYEPQHF.